The TCR beta chain described here comes from a study of cytomegalovirus exposure and HLA in healthy donors. Study-wide results and limits: Per published accounts, TCR beta sequences correctly predicted the HLA-A and HLA-B alleles of most subjects.

The PCR had 60 Vbeta and 13 Jbeta primers. Assay used: immunoSEQ multiplex PCR; TCRdb lists only in-frame clones, some missing. The data show some 150,000 clones, with approximately 76% seen just once and around 1.5% held by the top ten. A word on this clone: Its target is not known.

Trimming removed 6 bases at V and 3 bases at J, with 18 bases between. CDR1 is MDHEN, CDR2 SYDVKM, per germline. The CDR3 extends over 15 amino acids. This chain links TRBV28 with TRBJ2-7, with D possibly being TRBD1 (6 bases). The sample taken for sequencing was PBMCs. This clonotype was sampled from a man in his fifties or sixties in good health and CMV-seronegative. CDR3 loop: CASSHIRDIFYEQYF. The CDR3 DNA sequence: TGTGCCAGCAGCCACATCCGGGACATCTTCTACGAGCAGTACTTC.